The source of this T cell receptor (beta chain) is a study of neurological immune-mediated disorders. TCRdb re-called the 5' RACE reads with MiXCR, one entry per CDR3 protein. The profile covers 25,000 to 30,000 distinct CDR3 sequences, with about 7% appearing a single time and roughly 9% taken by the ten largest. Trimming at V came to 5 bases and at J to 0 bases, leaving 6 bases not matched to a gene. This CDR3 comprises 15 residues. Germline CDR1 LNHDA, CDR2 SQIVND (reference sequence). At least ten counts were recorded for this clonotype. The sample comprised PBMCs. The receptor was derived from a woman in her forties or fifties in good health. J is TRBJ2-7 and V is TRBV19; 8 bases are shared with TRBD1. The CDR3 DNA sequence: TGTGCCAGTAGTGCCAGGGGGCGCCTCTCCTACGAGCAGTACTTC. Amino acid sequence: CASSARGRLSYEQYF.